This note documents a single TCR beta chain sequence. Its target antigen remains unknown. No quality values exist for individual bases; no much larger clone is one base distant. According to the germline V gene, CDR1 reads MGHRA and CDR2 reads YSYEKL. V is cut by 1 base and J by 3 bases, and the space between the germline ends is 12 bases. The CDR3 runs 15 amino acids, cysteine and phenylalanine included. The sequence is cut down to CDR3 DNA, 45 bases in frame from base 1. The sample originates from a study of blood T cell repertoires in COVID-19 (dated by TCRdb to 2020 to 2021). For the wider study: Samples from collaborators originated in the United States, Italy and Spain and spanned both the acute and convalescent phases of COVID-19. The material from the prospective study consisted of cDNA or gDNA derived from T cells, B-cell-depleted T cells, or PBMCs. Subjects who had been exposed to COVID-19, were actively infected with it, or had recovered from it provided the deeply sampled blood TCRbeta repertoires that made up the dataset. The repertoires were released in a freely available public database meant as a resource for research on the immune response to SARS-CoV-2. Samples were obtained from the ongoing ImmuneRACE study (first 160 participants) and from some 1,200 subjects provided by 6 global collaborators. Nearly every sample came with metadata listing a de-identified subject ID, COVID-19 status, age in years and sex. HLA class I and class II types, where available, came from metadata supplied by the sample provider rather than from assay-based typing.

Paper-wide results and their limitations: The amount of clinical and demographic metadata varied by source and participant and was provided uncurated.

TCRbeta CDR3 regions were amplified from genomic DNA using the immunoSEQ Assay, a bias-controlled multiplex PCR. The authors processed their data as follows. The number of nucleated cells in each sample was estimated from the amplification of reference gene primers within the assay. To quantify the absolute abundance of each unique TCRbeta CDR3 rearrangement, sequence reads were collapsed and filtered. For each sample, productive Simpson clonality was calculated as the square root of Simpson's diversity index over productive rearrangements. Entries here come from immuneACCESS through TCRdb and include only in-frame sequences with V and J called. Some clones fail to appear in such tables; in the studies checked, an unresolved V gene covers under half of the shortfall, and the cause of the remainder is unknown. D and trimming come from the DNA, and the V and J calls and clone size come from that table. A total of about 240,000 clones appear in this sample, roughly four fifths of them only once. Of the sample, roughly 4% falls within the top ten clones.

The collaborating institutions used their own protocols to collect whole blood in K2EDTA tubes. Collaborator samples were shipped for TCRbeta analysis as frozen whole blood, isolated PBMCs, or DNA extracted from either sample type. The receptor chain draws on TRBV4-1 and TRBJ1-2; TRBD1 could be the D gene, as 6 bases match. The source of this sequence is a man aged 50 to 60 with acute or convalescent COVID-19. Sequencing input: peripheral blood. Here is the DNA: TGCGCCAGCAGCCAAGGGGTGGGGGCCTACTATGGCTACACCTTC. It specifies CASSQGVGAYYGYTF.